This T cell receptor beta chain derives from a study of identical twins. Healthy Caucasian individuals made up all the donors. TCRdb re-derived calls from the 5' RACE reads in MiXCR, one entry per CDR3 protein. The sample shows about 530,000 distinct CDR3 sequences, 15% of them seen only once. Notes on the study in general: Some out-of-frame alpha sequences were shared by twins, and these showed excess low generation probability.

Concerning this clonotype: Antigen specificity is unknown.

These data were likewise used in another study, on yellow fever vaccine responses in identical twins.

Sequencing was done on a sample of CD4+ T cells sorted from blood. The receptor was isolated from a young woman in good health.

CDR3 bases: TGTGCCAGCAGCATAGGAACGGGACGGACCTACGAGCAGTACTTC. Its protein product is CASSIGTGRTYEQYF. The chain links TRBV7-2 to TRBJ2-7; possibly TRBD1 or TRBD2 for D (5 bases each). The CDR3 sequence is 15 residues long. The germline gives CDR1 SGHTA, CDR2 FQGNSA. The germline V and J ends were trimmed by 5 bases and 2 bases, with 16 bases remaining between them.